The rows below give T cell receptor beta chains drawn from one sample of a study of T cells in Graves' hyperthyroidism and ophthalmopathy. TCRdb re-analysed the multiplex PCR reads in MiXCR, keeping a single row per CDR3 protein. The sample carries about 360,000 distinct CDR3 sequences, approximately 20% recorded once. Sequenced input: blood. Receptors were obtained from a woman aged 18-30 years with Graves' hyperthyroidism. CDR3s leave out the opening cysteine and the closing phenylalanine or tryptophan. The D gene is left open where the match is weak. Clone size is given for some rows only: seen once, a few or many times, or a class if the clone is expanded.

D gene,V gene,CDR3 length,clone size,CDR3 protein
-,TRBV12-3/TRBV12-4,12,few,ASRGWGAKDIKY
-,TRBV29-1,14,-,SVEGGQLLAKNIQY
TRBD1,TRBV6-2/TRBV6-3,11,few,ATRFDRVETQY
TRBD1,TRBV5-1,13,many,ASSLAGRGPYEQY
-,TRBV6-5,12,-,ASISRTGNTEAF
-,TRBV28,9,-,ASRQNYGYT
TRBD1,TRBV2,15,many,ASSGVGQGRMNTEAF
-,TRBV15,10,many,ATSTDNYGYT
TRBD2,TRBV5-1,11,many,ASSFGLAETQY
-,TRBV7-7,12,many,ASSPRSGSGEQY
-,TRBV19,16,many,ASSITPPNLHGTYEQY
TRBD1,TRBV3-1,12,few,ASSHWTGTTEAF
-,TRBV7-2,11,-,ASSLERAHGQY
TRBD2,TRBV13,14,-,ASSLEAGVNTGELF
-,TRBV6-1,13,-,ASTRGGANQETQY
TRBD1,TRBV4-1,12,many,ASSRGTVNTEAF
TRBD2,TRBV5-1,15,many,ASSSPSGLAGNNEQF
TRBD1,TRBV13,15,few,ASSGEIRGLLTDTQY
-,TRBV6-5,14,many,ASSYNYGRGRRGYT
-,TRBV7-3,12,-,ASSPSEWNGELF
TRBD1,TRBV6-4,15,many,ASSPDRGLSGANVLT
TRBD1,TRBV29-1,11,many,SVEWAGGVEAF
-,TRBV12-1,8,-,SCSLIEAF
-,TRBV20-1,11,many,SASQQSTDTQY
-,TRBV11-2,13,many,ASMPQARVYTEAF
TRBD2,TRBV20-1,17,few,SASRRGGLERPPQETQY
-,TRBV15,13,many,ATSRQTSGANVLT
TRBD1,TRBV19,13,many,ASSTRDRETYEQY
-,TRBV3-1,14,-,ASSQEIDTNWDGYT
-,TRBV7-2,14,-,ASSSARGGGQNIQY
-,TRBV12-3/TRBV12-4,11,many,ASLEDFQETQY
-,TRBV2,11,many,ASNREGNQPQH
TRBD1,TRBV5-1,12,-,ASSLMGQGVIQY
-,TRBV5-1,12,many,ASSLVGGTGELF
-,TRBV24-1,11,many,ATSEPPYGEQY
-,TRBV4-1,13,many,ASSPSGEEAYGYT
-,TRBV3-1,11,many,ASSQRHQETQY
TRBD1,TRBV6-1,17,many,ASSERVQGARWGNQPQH
TRBD1,TRBV12-3/TRBV12-4,13,many,ASRRRTGGTGELF
-,TRBV28,10,many,ASSSGLHGYT
TRBD1,TRBV4-1,15,many,ASSQDEMGQGYYEQY
-,TRBV29-1,12,many,SVERRENTGELF
TRBD1,TRBV11-2,16,many,ASSLLPGQGAGANVLT
TRBD1,TRBV5-1,13,many,ASSGTGGGDSPLH
-,TRBV11-2,12,many,ASSPQPSRYEQY
-,TRBV20-1,11,-,ACSRPPNQPQH
-,TRBV30,10,many,AWRIPSSIAF
-,TRBV7-8,13,many,ASSLEGGTNQPQH
-,TRBV2,11,many,ASSPVKIYGYT
-,TRBV6-1,11,few,ASTKGRWAEAF
-,TRBV20-1,12,many,SDPEGHLQETQY
-,TRBV29-1,11,many,SVQIRVGETQY